The 16 T cell receptor beta chains below come from one sample, sequenced in a study of blood T cell repertoires in COVID-19. Some clones are missing from TCRdb's copy, which holds only in-frame ones; the method was immunoSEQ multiplex PCR. The sample has under 150,000 clones, around 81% seen once. Sequences were obtained from peripheral blood. These TCRs come from a woman aged 55-75 years with active or convalescent COVID-19.

The gene calls are TRBV11-2 and TRBJ1-1, with 7 nucleotides matching TRBD1. The CDR3 sequence is 15 residues long. The germline V gene has CDR1 SGHAT and CDR2 FQNNGV. Unmatched junction bases numbered 4, after V lost 3 bases and J lost 0 bases. The CDR3 here is CASSLDRTLNTEAFF. The CDR3 nucleotides are TGTGCCAGCAGCTTGGACAGGACCCTGAACACTGAAGCTTTCTTT.

CDR3 bases: TGTGCCAGCGCTGAGGGGGAGTGGGATCAGCCCCAGCATTTT. Its translation is CASAEGEWDQPQHF. V gene TRBV27 combines with J gene TRBJ1-5; the D gene is possibly TRBD1 (6 bases). The CDR3 is 14 residues long. Germline CDR1 is MNHEY and CDR2 is SMNVEV (reference sequence). Trimming left V 8 bases short and J 5 bases short, with 16 bases between.

This clone was observed a few times. The rearrangement joins TRBV7-9 to TRBJ2-5, with TRBD1 matching over 9 bases. V lost 2 bases to trimming and J lost 5 bases; unmatched junction nucleotides: 3. CDR1 is SEHNR, CDR2 FQNEAQ, per germline (reference sequence). CDR3 length: 14 residues. In DNA, the CDR3 is TGTGCCAGCAGCTTAACAGGGGGCGGTGAGACCCAGTACTTC. This sequence encodes CASSLTGGGETQYF.

V gene TRBV20-1 combines with J gene TRBJ1-2, with 7 bases fitting TRBD1. Unmatched junction bases numbered 5, after V lost 3 bases and J lost 4 bases. Germline CDR1 reads DFQATT; CDR2 reads SNEGSKA (reference sequence). The CDR3 totals 13 residues. The chain's CDR3 is CSASANRGYGYTF. Here the CDR3 DNA reads TGCAGTGCTAGTGCAAACAGGGGCTATGGCTACACCTTC.

The chain joins TRBV5-1 to TRBJ2-7; tentative D call: TRBD2 (6 bases). CDR1 is SGHRS and CDR2 is YFSETQ in the germline V gene. V dropped 4 bases and J dropped 1 base, with 15 bases sitting between them. The CDR3 length is 15 residues. CDR3 nucleotides: TGCGCCAGCAGCCCGCAGGGACTGGATTCCTACGAGCAGTACGTC. Protein: CASSPQGLDSYEQYV.

This clone was counted between two and nine times. This chain links TRBV28 with TRBJ1-2; D remains unclear. From germline, CDR1 is MDHEN and CDR2 SYDVKM. CDR3 length: 15 residues. The ends were cut back, 6 bases at V and 0 bases at J, with 14 bases in the middle. The CDR3 reads CASSVLQFSNYGYTF. CDR3 DNA: TGTGCCAGCAGCGTTCTACAGTTTTCTAACTATGGCTACACCTTC.

The rearrangement uses TRBV3-1 (or the pseudogene TRBV3-2) and TRBJ2-3, with D perhaps matching TRBD1 (5 bases). The CDR3 contains 19 residues. From germline, CDR1 is LGHDT and CDR2 YNNKEL (reference sequence). The germline V and J ends were trimmed by 1 base and 0 bases, with 20 bases remaining between them. The CDR3 DNA sequence: TGTGCCAGCAGCCAAGCCGAAGGACGACAGAAAACTAGCACAGATACGCAGTATTTT. It specifies CASSQAEGRQKTSTDTQYF.

V is TRBV7-2 and J is TRBJ2-3; 10 nucleotides match TRBD2. This CDR3 has 19 residues. The V segment lost 5 bases and the J segment 4 bases; nucleotides outside the gene matches: 18. The germline V gene has CDR1 SGHTA and CDR2 FQGNSA. For the CDR3, the DNA is TGTGCCAGCAGCAGCCCCGGGAGGACTAGCGGTTCTGTACCAGATACGCAGTATTTT. Its translation is CASSSPGRTSGSVPDTQYF.

CDR3 sequence: CASSYEAGGITDTQYF. DNA of the CDR3: TGTGCCAGCAGTTACGAGGCGGGAGGGATCACAGATACGCAGTATTTT. V and J are TRBV6-2 or TRBV6-3 and TRBJ2-3; 9 bases fit TRBD2. CDR1 and CDR2 from the germline V gene are MNHEY and SVGEGT. The length of the CDR3 is 16 residues. V shed 2 bases and J 2 bases; nucleotides not matched to a gene: 5.

The chain joins TRBV13 to TRBJ1-1, with 8 bases aligning to TRBD1. The trim removed 4 bases at V and 10 bases at J, leaving 5 bases unmatched. This CDR3 is 12 amino acids long. The germline gives CDR1 PRHDT, CDR2 FYEKMQ (reference sequence). The CDR3 sequence: CASSSQGAGAFF. The DNA of the CDR3 is TGTGCCAGCAGCTCCCAGGGGGCTGGAGCTTTCTTT.

Only one count was recorded for this clone. The rearrangement uses TRBV5-1 and TRBJ2-3; 8 bases are shared with TRBD2. The trim removed 4 bases at V and 2 bases at J, leaving 3 bases unmatched. There are 14 residues in the CDR3. CDR1 and CDR2 from the germline V gene are SGHRS and YFSETQ. In nucleotides, the CDR3 is TGCGCCAGCAGCAGAGCGGGAGACACAGATACGCAGTATTTT. Protein product: CASSRAGDTDTQYF.

The CDR3 nucleotides read TGTGCCACCCAAGGACAGGGAGGGAGCACTGAAGCTTTCTTT. Residues: CATQGQGGSTEAFF. The V and J genes are TRBV3-1 (or the pseudogene TRBV3-2) and TRBJ1-1; 8 bases map to TRBD1. Germline V CDR1 and CDR2: LGHDT, YNNKEL (reference sequence). V trimming: 10 bases; J trimming: 4 bases; junction bases outside the gene matches: 11. The CDR3 is made up of 14 amino acids.

V gene TRBV7-7 combines with J gene TRBJ2-3, with D unresolved. V was clipped by 1 base and J by 4 bases, with 6 bases between them. This CDR3 comprises 13 residues. Germline loops: CDR1 SSHAT, CDR2 FNYEAQ (reference sequence). The CDR3 region is CASSLGPPDTQYF. DNA of the CDR3: TGTGCCAGCAGCTTAGGGCCTCCAGATACGCAGTATTTT.

The chain joins TRBV10-3 to TRBJ2-3; 8 bases fit TRBD2. The CDR3 runs to 15 residues. Germline V lookup: CDR1 ENHRY, CDR2 SYGVKD. Trimming at V came to 9 bases and at J to 2 bases, leaving 10 bases not matched to a gene. CDR3 bases: TGTGCCATTTCGATGGCGGGGGGAAACACAGATACGCAGTATTTT. It codes for CAISMAGGNTDTQYF.

The CDR3 DNA reads TGTGCCAGCAGCTTAGATGGTTCAGGGCCGAATCAGCCCCAGCATTTT. This sequence encodes CASSLDGSGPNQPQHF. The chain joins TRBV11-2 to TRBJ1-5; D possibly corresponds to TRBD1 (5 bases). The CDR3 is 16 residues long. In germline, CDR1 is SGHAT, CDR2 FQNNGV. With 0 bases removed from V and 4 bases from J, the gap between germline ends came to 13 bases.

This chain uses TRBV28 with TRBJ1-6, with D possibly matching TRBD1 (5 bases). Germline V lookup: CDR1 MDHEN, CDR2 SYDVKM. This CDR3 has 15 residues. Trimming shortened V by 3 bases and J by 6 bases, and 12 bases separated the two germline ends. For the CDR3, the DNA is TGTGCCAGCAGTTTGCCGAACCAGGGTAATTCACCCCTCCACTTT. Its translation is CASSLPNQGNSPLHF.